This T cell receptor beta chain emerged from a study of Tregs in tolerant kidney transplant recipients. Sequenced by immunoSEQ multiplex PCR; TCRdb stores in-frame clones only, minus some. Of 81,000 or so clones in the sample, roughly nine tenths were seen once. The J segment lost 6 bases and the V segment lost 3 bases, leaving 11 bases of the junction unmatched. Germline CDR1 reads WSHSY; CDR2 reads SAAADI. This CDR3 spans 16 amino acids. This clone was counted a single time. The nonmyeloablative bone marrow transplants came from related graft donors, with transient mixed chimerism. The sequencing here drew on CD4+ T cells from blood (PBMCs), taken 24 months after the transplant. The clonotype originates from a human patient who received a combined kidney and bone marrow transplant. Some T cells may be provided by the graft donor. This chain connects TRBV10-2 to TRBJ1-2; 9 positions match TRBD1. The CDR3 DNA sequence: TGCGCCAGCAGTGAAATCCGTCGACAGGGGGGTAATGGCTACACCTTC. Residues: CASSEIRRQGGNGYTF.